The next 23 T cell receptor beta chains were all read from a single sample in a study of T cells after yellow fever vaccination. TCRdb fed the 5' RACE reads into MiXCR, producing one record per CDR3 protein. This sample has 300,000 or so distinct CDR3 sequences, with approximately 13% found just once. The input for sequencing was CD4+ T cells sorted from PBMCs, taken 45 days after the yellow fever booster vaccination. All receptors derive from a man between 25 and 39 years old who received the YFV17D yellow fever vaccine.

J is TRBJ2-3 and V is TRBV5-1; 10 nucleotides align to TRBD2. After removal of 2 bases from V and 6 bases from J, the junction contained 9 bases not matched to a gene. The CDR3 runs 16 residues. The germline CDR1 and CDR2 sequences are SGHRS and YFSETQ. The CDR3 reads CASSFRAGGPSDTQYF. The CDR3 DNA reads as TGCGCCAGCAGCTTTAGAGCGGGAGGGCCATCTGATACGCAGTATTTT.

This clonotype appeared many times. This sequence joins TRBV6-2 or TRBV6-3 and TRBJ2-1; D gene unclear. Trimming took off 0 bases at V and 4 bases at J, with 7 bases between the two ends. The CDR3 contains 14 residues. Germline V gene lookup returns CDR1 MNHEY and CDR2 SVGEGT. The CDR3 nucleotides are TGTGCCAGCAGTTACTCGGGCAGTTACAATGAGCAGTTCTTC. This translates into CASSYSGSYNEQFF.

This clonotype has just a few counts. The gene calls are TRBV5-4 and TRBJ2-7; 10 nucleotides agree with TRBD1. The length of the CDR3 is 15 residues. J was trimmed by 3 bases and V by 5 bases; bases with no gene match: 8. CDR1 is SGHNT and CDR2 is YYREEE in the germline V gene (reference sequence). CDR3 sequence: CASSQPGQGYYEQYF. In DNA form, the CDR3 reads TGTGCCAGCAGTCAGCCGGGACAGGGGTACTACGAGCAGTACTTC. Full variable domain (missing parts from reference TRBV5-4 and TRBJ2-7): ETGVTQSPTHLIKTRGQQVTLRCSSQSGHNTVSWYQQALGQGPQFIFQYYREEENGRGNFPPRFSGLQFPNYSSELNVNALELDDSALYLCASSQPGQGYYEQYFGPGTRLTVT.

This clonotype came up a few times. This rearrangement joins TRBV7-8 to TRBJ2-7; 11 bases map to TRBD2. The junction had 12 bases not matched to a gene; V was cut back by 5 bases and J by 3 bases. The CDR3 covers 17 residues. The germline V gene encodes CDR1 SGHVS and CDR2 FQNEAQ. The CDR3 nucleotides read TGTGCCAGCAGCCAAGGACTAGCGGGCACGAAATACTACGAGCAGTACTTC. Amino acid sequence: CASSQGLAGTKYYEQYF.

V and J are TRBV20-1 and TRBJ2-5; 9 bases agree with TRBD2. CDR1 is DFQATT and CDR2 is SNEGSKA in the germline V gene (reference sequence). The ends lost 3 bases at V and 3 bases at J; junction bases unmatched: 5. The CDR3 covers 14 residues. CDR3 bases: TGCAGTGCTAGCGGGACTAGCTCTGAAGAGACCCAGTACTTC. Its protein product is CSASGTSSEETQYF.

The chain recombines TRBV18 with TRBJ2-1; D gene ambiguous. The CDR3 spans 13 residues. CDR1 and CDR2 (germline): KGHSH, LQKENI. Trimming stripped 3 bases from V and 3 bases from J, with 6 bases between. In DNA form, the CDR3 reads TGTGCCAGCTCACCCGGGTTCTACAATGAGCAGTTCTTC. Translation: CASSPGFYNEQFF.

The chain joins TRBV20-1 to TRBJ2-2, with D uncertain. Trimming took 7 bases from V and 0 from J, leaving 9 bases between them. The CDR3 totals 13 residues. Per the germline V gene, CDR1 is DFQATT and CDR2 is SNEGSKA (reference sequence). CDR3 DNA: TGCAGTGTTGGGCGGTCGAACACCGGGGAGCTGTTTTTT. It encodes CSVGRSNTGELFF.

This clonotype was counted only a few times. This rearrangement joins TRBV27 to TRBJ1-6; D call uncertain. Per the germline V gene, CDR1 is MNHEY and CDR2 is SMNVEV (reference sequence). There are 14 residues in the CDR3. The V end lost 5 bases, the J end lost 7 bases, and 12 bases lay between the germline ends. The CDR3 DNA is TGTGCCAGCAGTCGAGCAGGCGAGAATTCACCCCTCCACTTT. It translates to CASSRAGENSPLHF.

This clonotype was seen more than once but under ten times. The chain has TRBV25-1 and TRBJ1-4; maybe TRBD1 (5 bases). The germline gives CDR1 MGHDK, CDR2 SYGVNS. Trimming pared 7 bases from V and 8 bases from J, leaving 11 bases between. This CDR3 spans 12 amino acids. Written as DNA, the CDR3 is TGTGCCAGCACCGCAGGGCTCGAAAAACTGTTTTTT. Amino acids: CASTAGLEKLFF.

This clonotype was seen ten or more times. V gene TRBV25-1 combines with J gene TRBJ2-1, with D maybe TRBD2 (5 bases). V was clipped by 8 bases and J by 9 bases, with 11 bases between them. The germline V gene encodes CDR1 MGHDK and CDR2 SYGVNS. This CDR3 is 11 amino acids long. CDR3 loop: CASFSGSEQFF. The CDR3 region has the DNA TGTGCCAGCTTCAGCGGCAGTGAGCAGTTCTTC.

The chain joins TRBV10-3 to TRBJ2-3, with no clear D. The ends were cut back, 10 bases at V and 6 bases at J, with 11 bases in the middle. The CDR3 covers 11 residues. Germline assignment: CDR1 ENHRY and CDR2 SYGVKD. The CDR3, as DNA: TGTGCCACCTACAACCCGGATACGCAGTATTTT. As protein: CATYNPDTQYF.

The chain joins TRBV7-8 to TRBJ2-1, with 14 bases identical to TRBD2. The germline V gene encodes CDR1 SGHVS and CDR2 FQNEAQ. This CDR3 is built from 17 residues. V gave up 5 bases and J gave up 7 bases; unmatched junction bases: 10. The chain's CDR3 is CASSTQGLAGVENEQFF. DNA of the CDR3: TGTGCCAGCAGCACCCAGGGACTAGCGGGAGTTGAGAATGAGCAGTTCTTC. The variable domain in full, with the rest retrieved from reference TRBV7-8 and TRBJ2-1, is GAGVSQSPRYKVAKRGQDVALRCDPISGHVSLFWYQQALGQGPEFLTYFQNEAQLDKSGLPSDRFFAERPEGSVSTLKIQRTQQEDSAVYLCASSTQGLAGVENEQFFGPGTRLTVL.

This clonotype was observed a few times. J is TRBJ2-1 and V is TRBV5-1; 7 nucleotides line up with TRBD2. The CDR3 totals 15 residues. Germline V gene data show CDR1 as SGHRS and CDR2 as YFSETQ. V was pared by 6 bases and J by 9 bases, with 15 bases of the junction left unmatched. CDR3 nucleotide sequence: TGCGCCAGCACCCAGCGGGACGTAGAATACGGTGAGCAGTTCTTC. Its translation is CASTQRDVEYGEQFF.

This clonotype showed up just a few times. The CDR3 DNA sequence: TGCGCCAGCAGTACCCCCGGGACTAGTGGGTTCACAGATACGCAGTATTTT. Translated, it gives CASSTPGTSGFTDTQYF. The chain joins TRBV5-1 to TRBJ2-3; 8 nucleotides line up with TRBD2. CDR1 is SGHRS and CDR2 is YFSETQ in the germline V gene. After removal of 5 bases from V and 2 bases from J, the junction contained 13 bases not matched to a gene. The CDR3 is made up of 17 amino acids.

This clonotype has more than one count but fewer than ten. The chain couples TRBV6-1 to TRBJ2-5, with 7 positions matching TRBD1. Germline values: CDR1 MNHNS, CDR2 SASEGT. J was trimmed by 2 bases and V by 7 bases; bases with no gene match: 7. The CDR3 is 14 amino acids. The CDR3 is CASNKDRVQETQYF. The CDR3, as DNA: TGTGCCAGCAATAAAGACAGGGTACAAGAGACCCAGTACTTC.

V gene TRBV12-3 or TRBV12-4 combines with J gene TRBJ2-7; possible D gene TRBD1, 5 bases. This CDR3 has 14 amino acids. The V gene lost 6 bases and the J gene lost 0 bases, with 12 bases spanning the gap. For the CDR3, the DNA is TGTGCCAGCAGCAGAATGACAGCCTCCTACGAGCAGTACTTC. It translates to CASSRMTASYEQYF.

Regarding this clonotype: A much larger clone sits a single nucleotide away, making a read error possible. The chain uses TRBV20-1 and TRBJ2-1, with 13 bases matching TRBD2. The CDR3 extends over 16 amino acids. Trimming took 3 bases from V and 11 from J; bases not matched to a gene: 13. CDR1 and CDR2 from the germline V gene are DFQATT and SNEGSKA (reference sequence). The CDR3, as DNA: TGCAGTGCTAGGTCGGGACTAGCGGGATTGAGGTTTCAGCAGTTCTTC. It codes for CSARSGLAGLRFQQFF.

This clonotype has only a few counts. The chain is built from TRBV27 and TRBJ1-4; D call uncertain. CDR3 length equals 14 residues. Germline V gene sequence: CDR1 MNHEY, CDR2 SMNVEV (reference sequence). Trimming removed 5 bases from V and 7 bases from J, with 14 bases in between. The CDR3 region is CASSAADGLEKLFF. Here the CDR3 DNA reads TGTGCCAGCAGTGCCGCGGACGGACTTGAAAAACTGTTTTTT.

The chain combines TRBV3-1 with TRBJ2-5; 12 bases agree with TRBD1. V shed 5 bases and J 5 bases; nucleotides not matched to a gene: 3. CDR1 is LGHDT, CDR2 YNNKEL, per germline (reference sequence). The CDR3 spans 14 residues. CDR3 residues: CASSGTGGRETQYF. The CDR3, as DNA: TGTGCCAGCAGCGGGACAGGGGGCCGTGAGACCCAGTACTTC.

The sample holds a few counts of this clonotype. The chain uses TRBV20-1 and TRBJ2-6, with D perhaps matching TRBD1 (6 bases). CDR3 length: 12 amino acids. V lost 1 base to trimming and J lost 12 bases, with 10 bases between them. Germline assignment: CDR1 DFQATT and CDR2 SNEGSKA (reference sequence). CDR3 residues: CSARVIGGVLTF. The CDR3 bases are TGCAGTGCTAGAGTAATAGGGGGCGTCCTGACTTTC.

The chain joins TRBV24-1 to TRBJ2-1, with 8 nucleotides matching TRBD1. This CDR3 region has 17 residues. Germline V gene sequence: CDR1 KGHDR, CDR2 SFDVKD. V was pared by 5 bases and J by 5 bases, with 13 bases of the junction left unmatched. The DNA of the CDR3 is TGTGCCACCAGTGGACTTGGGGCAGGGGGCACCGACAATGAGCAGTTCTTC. Its translation: CATSGLGAGGTDNEQFF.

This clonotype showed up just a few times. The CDR3 sequence: CASSQDDGGPDTQYF. The DNA for the CDR3 is TGTGCCAGCAGCCAAGATGACGGGGGTCCAGATACGCAGTATTTT. This chain uses TRBV4-2 with TRBJ2-3, with a possible D match to TRBD2 (6 bases). The V gene lost 0 bases and the J gene lost 4 bases, with 11 bases spanning the gap. Germline V gene lookup returns CDR1 LGHNA and CDR2 YNFKEQ. The CDR3 contains 15 residues.

This clonotype has only a few counts. The V and J genes are TRBV20-1 and TRBJ2-7, with 9 positions matching TRBD2. Unmatched junction bases numbered 20, after V lost 2 bases and J lost 3 bases. CDR3 length: 19 residues. Germline V gene data show CDR1 as DFQATT and CDR2 as SNEGSKA (reference sequence). CDR3 bases: TGCAGTGCTAGATCTACAGCTGCTCCGGGACTAGCAACACTCTACGAGCAGTACTTC. Translated: CSARSTAAPGLATLYEQYF.